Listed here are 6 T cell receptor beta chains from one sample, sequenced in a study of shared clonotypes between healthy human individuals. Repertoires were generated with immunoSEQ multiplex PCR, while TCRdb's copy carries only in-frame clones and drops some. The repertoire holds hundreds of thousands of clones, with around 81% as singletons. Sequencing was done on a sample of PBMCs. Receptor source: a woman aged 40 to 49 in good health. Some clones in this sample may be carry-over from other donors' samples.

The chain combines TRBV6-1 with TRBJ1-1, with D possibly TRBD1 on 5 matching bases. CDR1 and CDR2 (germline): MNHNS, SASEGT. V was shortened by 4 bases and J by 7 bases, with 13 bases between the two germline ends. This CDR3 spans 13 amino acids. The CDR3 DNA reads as TGTGCCAGCAGTGTGGTACAGGCGATTGAAGCTTTCTTT. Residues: CASSVVQAIEAFF.

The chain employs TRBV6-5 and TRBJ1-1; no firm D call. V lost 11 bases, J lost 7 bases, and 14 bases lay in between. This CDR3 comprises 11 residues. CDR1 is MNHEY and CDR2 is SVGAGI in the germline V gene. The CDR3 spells CAARRGIEAFF. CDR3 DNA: TGTGCCGCCAGGAGAGGAATTGAAGCTTTCTTT.

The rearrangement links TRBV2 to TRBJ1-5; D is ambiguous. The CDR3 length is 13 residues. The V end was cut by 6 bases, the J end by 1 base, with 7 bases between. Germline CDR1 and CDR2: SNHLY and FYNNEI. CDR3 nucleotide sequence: TGTGCCAGCAGCCCAGAAAGCAATCAGCCCCAGCATTTT. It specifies CASSPESNQPQHF.

The CDR3: CASSLVWRREQYF. CDR3 DNA: TGTGCCAGCAGCTTAGTTTGGCGACGCGAGCAGTACTTC. The rearrangement joins TRBV11-2 to TRBJ2-7; D remains unclear. Trimming shortened V by 1 base and J by 6 bases, and 10 bases separated the two germline ends. The CDR3 covers 13 residues. Germline V CDR1 and CDR2: SGHAT, FQNNGV.

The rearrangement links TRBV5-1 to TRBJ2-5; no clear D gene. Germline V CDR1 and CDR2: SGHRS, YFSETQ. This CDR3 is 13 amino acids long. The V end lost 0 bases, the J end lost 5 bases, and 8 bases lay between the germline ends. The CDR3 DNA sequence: TGCGCCAGCAGCTTGGGACCGATGGAGACCCAGTACTTC. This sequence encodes CASSLGPMETQYF.

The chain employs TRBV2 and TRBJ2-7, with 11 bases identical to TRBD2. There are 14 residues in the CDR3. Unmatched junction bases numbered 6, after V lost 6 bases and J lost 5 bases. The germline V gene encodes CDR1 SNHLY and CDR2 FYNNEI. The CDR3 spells CASRLAGETHEQYF. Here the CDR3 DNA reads TGTGCCAGCAGACTAGCGGGAGAGACCCACGAGCAGTACTTC.